What follows is one TCR beta chain and its context. Its antigen is undetermined. Measured with immunoSEQ multiplex PCR; TCRdb has only the in-frame clones, and not every one. The sample carries 80,000 to 85,000 clones, roughly 80% recorded once. These data belong to a study of OX40 agonist ivuxolimab in advanced cancers. Study findings and constraints: Doses of 0.1 to 3.0 mg/kg were accompanied by clonal expansion of CD4+ and CD8+ blood T cells by week 6. Also showing low normalized T-cell clonal expansion were some of the nonresponders.

The sequence came from an adult with an advanced solid tumor such as melanoma, head and neck, liver or kidney cancer. The specimen comprised CD4+ or CD8+ T cells sorted from blood, sampled in a trial of the OX40 agonist ivuxolimab.

CDR3: CASSFAPQGGYEQYF. The DNA for the CDR3 is TGTGCCAGCAGCTTCGCTCCCCAAGGAGGATACGAGCAGTACTTC. The J gene is TRBJ2-7, the V gene TRBV11-2; TRBD2 might be the D (5 bases). Germline V gene data show CDR1 as SGHAT and CDR2 as FQNNGV. With 3 bases removed from V and 4 bases from J, the gap between germline ends came to 16 bases. The CDR3 extends over 15 amino acids. The complete variable domain, with remaining parts taken from reference TRBV11-2 and TRBJ2-7, reads EAGVAQSPRYKIIEKRQSVAFWCNPISGHATLYWYQQILGQGPKLLIQFQNNGVVDDSQLPKDRFSAERLKGVDSTLKIQPAKLEDSAVYLCASSFAPQGGYEQYFGPGTRLTVT.